This TCR beta chain is from a study of metastatic and nonmetastatic thyroid tumors. Across the study: Samples came from malignant and benign thyroid patients, and repertoires were compared across blood and tumor or nodule tissue. Study-level results: According to reports, the diversity of TCR beta was significantly higher in malignant thyroid tumors than in benign nodules, and this held in both blood and tumor samples.

The V and J ends lost 5 bases and 0 bases respectively, with 2 bases between them. The CDR3 covers 12 residues. Germline V gene data show CDR1 as MNHNS and CDR2 as SASEGT. Every patient was untreated before thyroid surgery. In this sample, this clone turned up many times. No antigen is known for it. Original data processing: Researchers built a distant-metastasis classifier for papillary thyroid cancer that drew on CDR3 differences across clinicopathological groups. Using MiXCR, TCRdb re-called clones from the PCR reads. These V and J calls rely on TCRdb rather than the paper's analysis. Of tens of thousands of clones in the sample, about an eighth were seen once.

The source material was blood. The gene calls are TRBV6-1 and TRBJ1-3; D remains unclear. The TCR sequence derives from a female donor with papillary thyroid cancer or a benign thyroid nodule (not recorded which). Some clones in this sample may be carry-over from other donors' samples. CDR3 loop: CASSNSGNTIYF. CDR3 sequence (DNA): TGTGCCAGCAGTAACTCTGGAAACACCATATATTTT.